The TCR beta chain described here comes from a study of cytomegalovirus exposure and HLA in healthy donors. TCRdb's table, derived via immunoSEQ multiplex PCR, lists solely in-frame clones and lacks some. The table includes approximately 270,000 clones, over 75% detected once. Broader study findings: The study labeled 150 or so TCR beta chains cytomegalovirus-associated. Rare TCR sequences dominated, though some public TCRs recurred in many donors.

Trimming removed 3 bases at V and 2 bases at J, with 11 bases between. The CDR3 runs to 14 residues. CDR1 is MNHEY and CDR2 is SVGAGI in the germline V gene. Worth noting for this clone: As yet, its antigen is unknown.

The clonotype originates from a man aged 18 to 35 in good health and CMV-seropositive. Sequences were obtained from PBMCs. The chain uses TRBV6-5 and TRBJ2-7; D ambiguous. The CDR3 nucleotides are TGTGCCAGCAGTTATTTGGCGACCGCCTACGAGCAGTACTTC. Its translation is CASSYLATAYEQYF.